The rows below give T cell receptor beta chains drawn from one sample of a study of long-term antiretroviral therapy in people with HIV. Clones were read by immunoSEQ multiplex PCR, and TCRdb kept only the in-frame ones, dropping some. The repertoire includes around 36,000 clones, roughly 74% of them detected once, and around 3% sits in the top ten. The specimen was unsorted PBMCs, collected 3 years after starting antiretroviral therapy. These receptors originate from a man aged 50 or older with HIV. Each CDR3 is given with its conserved first and last residue. The order of the fields is J gene, V gene, D gene, clone size, CDR3 protein, CDR3 DNA. D genes are given only for firm matches. Expanded clones get a size class; other rows say once, few or many, or leave the size out.

>TRBJ1-5|TRBV4-1|.|few
CASSQVLGNQPQHF
TGCGCCAGCAGCCAAGTCTTGGGGAATCAGCCCCAGCATTTT
>TRBJ1-2|TRBV7-9|.|.
CATLSDSNYGYTF
TGTGCCACCCTGTCCGACTCTAACTATGGCTACACCTTC
>TRBJ2-7|TRBV5-6|TRBD2|.
CASSSGLAGNYEQYF
TGTGCCAGCAGCTCCGGACTAGCGGGGAACTACGAGCAGTACTTC
>TRBJ1-5|TRBV6-6|.|few
CASSSTEVAINQPQHF
TGTGCCAGCAGTTCCACAGAGGTGGCAATCAATCAGCCCCAGCATTTT
>TRBJ2-7|TRBV2|.|few
CASRGPRTPGYF
TGTGCCAGCAGAGGCCCAAGGACACCAGGCTACTTC
>TRBJ2-1|TRBV7-2|.|.
CASSGTQIGDEQFF
TGTGCCAGCAGCGGGACTCAGATCGGCGATGAGCAGTTCTTC
>TRBJ2-7|TRBV6-5|.|.
CASSSTAFRFYEQYF
TGTGCCAGCAGCTCGACAGCATTTAGATTCTACGAGCAGTACTTC
>TRBJ2-7|TRBV28|.|.
CASSFRGGSYEQYF
TGTGCCAGCAGTTTTCGTGGCGGATCCTACGAGCAGTACTTC
>TRBJ1-5|TRBV19|.|.
CASRTVLHSNQPQHF
TGTGCCAGTAGAACAGTACTTCATAGCAATCAGCCCCAGCATTTT
>TRBJ1-2|TRBV5-6|.|.
CASSLNIGDYGYTF
TGTGCCAGCAGCTTGAACATTGGGGACTATGGCTACACCTTC
>TRBJ2-5|TRBV7-9|TRBD1|.
CASSFYTGGEETQYF
TGTGCCAGCAGCTTCTATACAGGGGGCGAAGAGACCCAGTACTTC
>TRBJ2-2|TRBV27|.|.
CASSLWAGELFF
TGTGCCAGCAGTTTATGGGCCGGGGAGCTGTTTTTT
>TRBJ2-3|TRBV5-1|.|few
CASSLVRRSTDTQYF
TGCGCCAGCAGCTTGGTTCGAAGGAGCACAGATACGCAGTATTTT
>TRBJ1-2|TRBV10-2|.|.
CASSPGLDGYTF
TGCGCCAGCAGTCCGGGGCTAGATGGCTACACCTTC
>TRBJ2-7|TRBV18|.|.
CASSPGQLYEQYF
TGTGCCAGCTCACCCGGACAGCTCTACGAGCAGTACTTC
>TRBJ2-5|TRBV11-2|.|.
CASRAGQTQYF
TGTGCCAGCAGGGCCGGACAGACCCAGTACTTC
>TRBJ1-1|TRBV9|.|.
CASSALGRNTEAFF
TGTGCCAGCAGCGCCCTCGGGCGGAACACTGAAGCTTTCTTT
>TRBJ2-5|TRBV18|TRBD2|.
CASSPRRGGLETQYF
TGTGCCAGCTCACCACGGCGCGGGGGGCTAGAGACCCAGTACTTC
>TRBJ1-2|TRBV6-1|.|.
CASSEATWGASNYGYTF
TGTGCCAGCAGTGAAGCTACGTGGGGAGCCTCTAACTATGGCTACACCTTC
>TRBJ2-7|TRBV5-1|TRBD1|.
CASSSRDRGFYEQYF
TGCGCCAGCAGCTCTAGGGACAGGGGATTCTACGAGCAGTACTTC